This T cell receptor (beta chain) was recovered during a study of CD8+ T cells in alopecia areata. Study overall: Treated patients swallowed 5 to 10 mg of oral tofacitinib twice daily. Study-wide results and limits: The study found that many expanded lesional clones persisted in scalp and blood during tofacitinib. Possibly because of HLA-related factors, TCR sharing was less clear across patients than in mice.

Treatment defined: oral pan-JAK inhibitor, 5-10 mg twice daily. Sorting of CD4+ and CD8+ T cells was performed on PBMCs. Regarding this clone: The antigen is unknown.

Isolated RNA was reverse transcribed into cDNA used as the sequencing template. Profiling relied on immunoSEQ multiplex PCR, and the TCRdb table lists in-frame clones only, not all of them. The sample lists over 100,000 clones, roughly 50% occurring once. V was trimmed by 5 bases and J by 0 bases, leaving 13 bases between them. This CDR3 comprises 15 residues. Germline CDR1 and CDR2: MNHEY and SMNVEV (reference sequence). Sequencing was performed on CD8+ T cells sorted from blood, taken at week 24, from a patient treated with tofacitinib. The chain recombines TRBV27 with TRBJ1-1, with D unclear. This TCR derives from a human donor with alopecia areata. CDR3 amino acids: CASSRTVFMNTEAFF. DNA for the CDR3: TGTGCCAGCAGTCGGACGGTGTTTATGAACACTGAAGCTTTCTTT.